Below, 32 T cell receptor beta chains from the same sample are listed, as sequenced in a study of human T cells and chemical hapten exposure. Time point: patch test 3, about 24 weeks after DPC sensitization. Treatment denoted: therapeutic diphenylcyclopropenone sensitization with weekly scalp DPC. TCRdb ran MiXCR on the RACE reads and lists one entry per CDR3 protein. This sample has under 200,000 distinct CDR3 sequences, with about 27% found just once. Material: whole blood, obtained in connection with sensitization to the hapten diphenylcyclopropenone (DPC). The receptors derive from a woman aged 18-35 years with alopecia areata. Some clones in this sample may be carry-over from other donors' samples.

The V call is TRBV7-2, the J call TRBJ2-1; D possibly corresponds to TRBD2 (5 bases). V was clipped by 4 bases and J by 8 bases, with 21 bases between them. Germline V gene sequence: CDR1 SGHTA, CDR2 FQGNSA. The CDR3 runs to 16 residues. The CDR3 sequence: CASSWAIGLGQHEQFF. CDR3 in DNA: TGTGCCAGCAGCTGGGCAATCGGACTCGGTCAACATGAGCAGTTCTTC.

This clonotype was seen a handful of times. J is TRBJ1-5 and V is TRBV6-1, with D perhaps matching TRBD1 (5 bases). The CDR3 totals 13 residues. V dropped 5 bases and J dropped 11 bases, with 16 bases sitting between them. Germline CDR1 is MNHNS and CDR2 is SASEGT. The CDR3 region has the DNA TGTGCCAGCAGTACCGGGACGGCGAGGGCCCAGCATTTT. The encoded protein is CASSTGTARAQHF.

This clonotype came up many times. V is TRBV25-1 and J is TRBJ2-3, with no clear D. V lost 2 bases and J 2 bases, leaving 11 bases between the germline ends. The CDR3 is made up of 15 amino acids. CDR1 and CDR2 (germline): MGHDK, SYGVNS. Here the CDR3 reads CASSEPANVTDTQYF. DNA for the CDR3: TGTGCCAGCAGTGAACCCGCTAATGTCACAGATACGCAGTATTTT.

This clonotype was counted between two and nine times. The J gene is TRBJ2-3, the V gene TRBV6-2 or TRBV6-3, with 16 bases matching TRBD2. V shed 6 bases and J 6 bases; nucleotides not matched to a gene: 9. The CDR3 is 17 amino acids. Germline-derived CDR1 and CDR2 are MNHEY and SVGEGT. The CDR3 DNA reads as TGTGCCAGCAGCCGGACGGGACTAGCGGGAGGGTCGGATACGCAGTATTTT. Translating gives CASSRTGLAGGSDTQYF.

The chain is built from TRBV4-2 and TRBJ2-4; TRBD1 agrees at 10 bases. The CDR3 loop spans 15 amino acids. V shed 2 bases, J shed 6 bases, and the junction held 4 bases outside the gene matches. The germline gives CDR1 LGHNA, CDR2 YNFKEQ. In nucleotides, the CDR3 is TGTGCCAGCAGCCAAAGACAGGGGGCGGTAAACATTCAGTACTTC. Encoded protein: CASSQRQGAVNIQYF.

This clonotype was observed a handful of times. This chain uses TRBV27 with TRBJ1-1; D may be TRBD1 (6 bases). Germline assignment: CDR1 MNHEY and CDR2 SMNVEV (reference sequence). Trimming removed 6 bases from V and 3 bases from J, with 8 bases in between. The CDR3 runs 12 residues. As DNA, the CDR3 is TGTGCCAGCAGACAGGGCCACACTGAAGCTTTCTTT. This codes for CASRQGHTEAFF.

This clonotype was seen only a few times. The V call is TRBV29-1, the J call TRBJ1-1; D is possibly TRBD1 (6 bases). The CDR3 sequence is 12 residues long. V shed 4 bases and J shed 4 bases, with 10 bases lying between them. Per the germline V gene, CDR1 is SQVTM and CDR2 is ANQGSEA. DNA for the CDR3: TGCAGCGTTGGCCCAGGGGCCACTGAAGCTTTCTTT. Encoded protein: CSVGPGATEAFF.

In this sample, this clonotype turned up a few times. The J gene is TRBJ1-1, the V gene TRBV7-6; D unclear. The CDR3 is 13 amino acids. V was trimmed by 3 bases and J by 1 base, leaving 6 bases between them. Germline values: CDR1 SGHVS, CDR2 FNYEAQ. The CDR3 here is CASSLMENTEAFF. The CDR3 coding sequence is TGTGCCAGCAGCTTGATGGAGAACACTGAAGCTTTCTTT.

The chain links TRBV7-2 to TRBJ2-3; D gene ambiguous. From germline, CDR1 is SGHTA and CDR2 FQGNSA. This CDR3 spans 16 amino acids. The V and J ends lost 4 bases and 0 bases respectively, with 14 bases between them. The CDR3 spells CASSSPVLLSTDTQYF. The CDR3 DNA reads TGTGCCAGCAGCTCCCCCGTACTGTTAAGCACAGATACGCAGTATTTT.

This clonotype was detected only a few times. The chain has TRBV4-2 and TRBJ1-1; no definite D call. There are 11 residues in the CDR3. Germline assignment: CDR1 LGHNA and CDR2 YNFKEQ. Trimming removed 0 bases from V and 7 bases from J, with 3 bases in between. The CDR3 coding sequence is TGTGCCAGCAGCCAAGACAGTGAAGCTTTCTTT. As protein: CASSQDSEAFF.

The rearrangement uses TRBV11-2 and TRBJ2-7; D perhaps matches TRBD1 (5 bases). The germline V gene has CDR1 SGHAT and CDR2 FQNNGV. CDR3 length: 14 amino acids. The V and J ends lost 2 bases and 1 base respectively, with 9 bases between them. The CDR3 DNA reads TGTGCCAGCAGCTTACCAGGGAAATCCTACGAGCAGTACTTC. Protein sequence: CASSLPGKSYEQYF.

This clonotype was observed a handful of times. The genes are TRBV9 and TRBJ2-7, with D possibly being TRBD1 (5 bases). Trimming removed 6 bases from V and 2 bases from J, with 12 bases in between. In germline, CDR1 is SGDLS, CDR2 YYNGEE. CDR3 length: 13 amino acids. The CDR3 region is CASTLVGPYEQYF. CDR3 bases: TGTGCCAGCACCTTAGTGGGGCCCTACGAGCAGTACTTC.

The CDR3 region is CASSYRQGYSYNEQFF. CDR3 nucleotide sequence: TGTGCCAGCAGCTATCGTCAGGGGTACTCCTACAATGAGCAGTTCTTC. The V and J genes are TRBV11-1 and TRBJ2-1; D may be TRBD1 (6 bases). V lost 4 bases and J lost 0, with 13 bases in between. CDR1 is SGHAT and CDR2 is FQDESV in the germline V gene (reference sequence). This CDR3 contains 16 residues. Full variable domain (outside the CDR3, taken from reference TRBV11-1 and TRBJ2-1): EAEVAQSPRYKITEKSQAVAFWCDPISGHATLYWYRQILGQGPELLVQFQDESVVDDSQLPKDRFSAERLKGVDSTLKIQPAELGDSAMYLCASSYRQGYSYNEQFFGPGTRLTVL.

CDR3 residues: CASSLGQGSAGELFF. As DNA, the CDR3 is TGTGCCAGCAGCCTAGGACAGGGCTCGGCCGGGGAGCTGTTTTTT. This rearrangement joins TRBV7-6 to TRBJ2-2; 8 positions match TRBD1. The germline gives CDR1 SGHVS, CDR2 FNYEAQ. This CDR3 has 15 amino acids. V shed 5 bases and J 6 bases; nucleotides not matched to a gene: 8.

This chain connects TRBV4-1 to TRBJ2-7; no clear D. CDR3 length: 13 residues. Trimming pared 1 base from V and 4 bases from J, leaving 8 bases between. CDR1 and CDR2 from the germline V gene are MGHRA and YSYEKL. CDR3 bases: TGCGCCAGCAGCCAAGCGCCGTTGTACGAGCAGTACTTC. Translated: CASSQAPLYEQYF.

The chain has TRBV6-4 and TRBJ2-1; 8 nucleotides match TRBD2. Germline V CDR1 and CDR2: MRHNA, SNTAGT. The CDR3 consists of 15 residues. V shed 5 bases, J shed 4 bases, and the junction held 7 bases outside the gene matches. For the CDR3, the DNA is TGTGCCAGCAGTAAAGCGGGAGATGGGTACAATGAGCAGTTCTTC. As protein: CASSKAGDGYNEQFF.

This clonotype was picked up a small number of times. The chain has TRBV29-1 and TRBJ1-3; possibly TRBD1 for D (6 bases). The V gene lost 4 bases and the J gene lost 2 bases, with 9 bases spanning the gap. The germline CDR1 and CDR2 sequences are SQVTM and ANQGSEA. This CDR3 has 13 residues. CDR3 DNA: TGCAGCGTTGTTTGGGGGCCTGGAAACACCATATATTTT. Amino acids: CSVVWGPGNTIYF.

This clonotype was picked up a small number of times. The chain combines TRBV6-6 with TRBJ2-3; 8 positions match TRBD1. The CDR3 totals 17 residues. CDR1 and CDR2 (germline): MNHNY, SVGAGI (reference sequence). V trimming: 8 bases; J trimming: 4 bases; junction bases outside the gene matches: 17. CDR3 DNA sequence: TGTGCCAGCCGGACAGGGTCGCGATCTAGGTTGCCAGATACGCAGTATTTT. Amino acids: CASRTGSRSRLPDTQYF.

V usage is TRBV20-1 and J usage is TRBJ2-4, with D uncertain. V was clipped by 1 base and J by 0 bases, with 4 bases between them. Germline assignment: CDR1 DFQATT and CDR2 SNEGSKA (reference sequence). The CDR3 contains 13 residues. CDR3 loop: CSARGLAKNIQYF. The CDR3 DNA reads TGCAGTGCTAGAGGTCTAGCCAAAAACATTCAGTACTTC.

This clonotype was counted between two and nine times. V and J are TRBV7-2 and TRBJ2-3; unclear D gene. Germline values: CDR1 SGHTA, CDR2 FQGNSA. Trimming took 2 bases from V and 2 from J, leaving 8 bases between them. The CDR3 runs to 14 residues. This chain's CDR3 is CASSLYLNTDTQYF. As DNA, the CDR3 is TGTGCCAGCAGCTTATACCTTAACACAGATACGCAGTATTTT.

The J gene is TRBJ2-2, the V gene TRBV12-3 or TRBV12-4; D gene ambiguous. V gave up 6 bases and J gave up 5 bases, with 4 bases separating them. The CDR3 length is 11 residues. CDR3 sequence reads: CASRQTGELFF. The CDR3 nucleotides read TGTGCCAGCAGGCAGACCGGGGAGCTGTTTTTT.

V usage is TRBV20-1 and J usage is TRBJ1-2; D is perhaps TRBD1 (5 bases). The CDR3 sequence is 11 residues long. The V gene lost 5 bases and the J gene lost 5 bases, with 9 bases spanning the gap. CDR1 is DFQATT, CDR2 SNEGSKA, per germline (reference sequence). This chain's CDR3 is CSARGGYGYTF. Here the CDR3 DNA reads TGCAGTGCTCGGGGGGGGTATGGCTACACCTTC.

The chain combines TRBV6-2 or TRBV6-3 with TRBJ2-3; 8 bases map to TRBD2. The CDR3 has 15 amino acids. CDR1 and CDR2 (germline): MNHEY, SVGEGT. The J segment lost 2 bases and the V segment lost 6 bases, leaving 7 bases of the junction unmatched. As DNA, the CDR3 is TGTGCCAGCAGCCTCAGACTAGCGTACACAGATACGCAGTATTTT. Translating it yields CASSLRLAYTDTQYF.

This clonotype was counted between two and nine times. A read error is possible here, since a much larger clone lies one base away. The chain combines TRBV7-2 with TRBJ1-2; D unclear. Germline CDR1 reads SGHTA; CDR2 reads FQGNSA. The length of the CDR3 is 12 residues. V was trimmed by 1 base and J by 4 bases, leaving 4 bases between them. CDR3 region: CASSLGIYGYTF. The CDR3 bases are TGTGCCAGCAGCTTAGGCATCTATGGCTACACCTTC. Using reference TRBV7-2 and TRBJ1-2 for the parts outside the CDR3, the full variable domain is GAGVSQSPSNKVTEKGKDVELRCDPISGHTALYWYRQSLGQGLEFLIYFQGNSAPDKSGLPSDRFSAERTGGSVSTLTIQRTQQEDSAVYLCASSLGIYGYTFGSGTRLTVV.

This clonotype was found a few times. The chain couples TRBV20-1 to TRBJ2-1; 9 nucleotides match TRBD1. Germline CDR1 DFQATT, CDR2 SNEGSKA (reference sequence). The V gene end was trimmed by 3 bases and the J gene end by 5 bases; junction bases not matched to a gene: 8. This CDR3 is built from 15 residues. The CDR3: CSARKIQGAHNEQFF. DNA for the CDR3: TGCAGTGCTAGGAAAATACAGGGGGCCCACAATGAGCAGTTCTTC.

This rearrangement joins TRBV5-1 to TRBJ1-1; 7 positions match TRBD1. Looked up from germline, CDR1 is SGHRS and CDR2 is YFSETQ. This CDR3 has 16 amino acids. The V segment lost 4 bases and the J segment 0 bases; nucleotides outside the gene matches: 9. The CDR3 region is CASSRQGIGMNTEAFF. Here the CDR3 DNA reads TGCGCCAGCAGCCGACAGGGAATTGGGATGAACACTGAAGCTTTCTTT.

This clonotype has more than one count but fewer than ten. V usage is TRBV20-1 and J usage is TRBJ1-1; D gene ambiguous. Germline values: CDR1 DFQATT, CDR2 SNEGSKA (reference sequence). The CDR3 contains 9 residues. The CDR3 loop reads CSYSAEAFF. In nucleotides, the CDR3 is TGCAGCTACTCTGCTGAAGCTTTCTTT.

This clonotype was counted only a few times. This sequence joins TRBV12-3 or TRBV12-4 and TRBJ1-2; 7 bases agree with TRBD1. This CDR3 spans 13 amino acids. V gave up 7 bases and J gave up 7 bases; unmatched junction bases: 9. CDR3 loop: CASIGQVGGGYTF. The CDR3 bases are TGTGCCAGCATAGGACAGGTTGGTGGTGGCTACACCTTC.

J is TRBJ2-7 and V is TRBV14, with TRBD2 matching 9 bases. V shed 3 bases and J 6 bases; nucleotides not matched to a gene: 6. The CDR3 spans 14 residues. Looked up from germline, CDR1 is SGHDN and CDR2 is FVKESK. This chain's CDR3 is CASSHLLAGPEQYF. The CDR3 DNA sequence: TGTGCCAGCAGCCATCTACTAGCGGGCCCCGAGCAGTACTTC.

CDR3 in amino acids: CALSGGADQPQHF. The CDR3 DNA reads TGTGCCCTCTCGGGGGGGGCCGATCAGCCCCAGCATTTT. V gene TRBV10-3 combines with J gene TRBJ1-5, with D maybe TRBD1 (6 bases). With 11 bases removed from V and 5 bases from J, the gap between germline ends came to 16 bases. The germline V gene encodes CDR1 ENHRY and CDR2 SYGVKD. The CDR3 covers 13 residues.

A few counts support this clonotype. The CDR3 reads CASSLPPGGGGNTEAFF. DNA for the CDR3: TGTGCCAGCAGCTTACCCCCCGGGGGGGGAGGGAACACTGAAGCTTTCTTT. The V call is TRBV7-2, the J call TRBJ1-1, with D perhaps TRBD1 (5 bases). The germline gives CDR1 SGHTA, CDR2 FQGNSA. The CDR3 extends over 17 amino acids. V shed 2 bases and J shed 1 base, with 17 bases lying between them.

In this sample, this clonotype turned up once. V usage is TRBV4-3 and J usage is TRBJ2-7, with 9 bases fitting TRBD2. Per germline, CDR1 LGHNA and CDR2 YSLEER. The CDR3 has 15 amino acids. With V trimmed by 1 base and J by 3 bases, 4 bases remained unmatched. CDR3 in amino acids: CASSQGLSGSYEQYF. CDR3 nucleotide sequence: TGCGCCAGCAGCCAAGGACTTAGCGGGAGCTACGAGCAGTACTTC.